This entry lists 21 T cell receptor beta chains sequenced from one sample in a study of early T cells in non-severe SARS-CoV-2 infection. MiXCR, run by TCRdb on the 5' RACE reads, gives a single entry per CDR3 protein. Among about 80,000 distinct CDR3 sequences listed, approximately 10% were seen once. The sample was whole blood. The receptors shown here come from an adult who was a healthcare worker with PCR-confirmed SARS-CoV-2 infection or an uninfected control (not recorded which).

The CDR3 region is CASSLAGSRYNSPLHF. The CDR3 DNA reads as TGCGCCAGCAGCTTGGCAGGGAGCCGATATAATTCACCCCTCCACTTT. The chain recombines TRBV5-1 with TRBJ1-6; a weak D match, TRBD1 (5 bases). V lost 0 bases and J lost 4, with 11 bases in between. The CDR3 consists of 16 residues. Germline CDR1 reads SGHRS; CDR2 reads YFSETQ. Looking up the rest from reference TRBV5-1 and TRBJ1-6 gives the full variable domain: KAGVTQTPRYLIKTRGQQVTLSCSPISGHRSVSWYQQTPGQGLQFLFEYFSETQRNKGNFPGRFSGRQFSNSRSEMNVSTLELGDSALYLCASSLAGSRYNSPLHFGNGTRLTVT.

As concerns this clonotype: This sequence may be a read error, since a much larger clone differs from it by one base. The J gene is TRBJ2-5, the V gene TRBV5-4, with 7 bases matching TRBD1. Germline lookup yields CDR1 SGHNT and CDR2 YYREEE (reference sequence). This CDR3 is 15 amino acids long. The ends lost 8 bases at V and 5 bases at J; junction bases unmatched: 15. CDR3 region: CASKRPGTEHETQYF. The CDR3, as DNA: TGTGCCAGTAAACGACCTGGGACAGAACATGAGACCCAGTACTTC.

This clonotype was picked up a small number of times. This chain links TRBV5-6 with TRBJ1-5; 7 bases agree with TRBD1. The CDR3 totals 17 residues. CDR1 and CDR2 (germline): SGHDT, YYEEEE. J was trimmed by 3 bases and V by 3 bases; bases with no gene match: 12. The CDR3 reads CASSSYRQGAYNQPQHF. The CDR3 DNA reads TGTGCCAGCAGCTCTTATCGACAGGGAGCTTACAATCAGCCCCAGCATTTT.

This clonotype was seen more than once but under ten times. The rearrangement joins TRBV4-1 to TRBJ1-1, with TRBD1 matching over 7 bases. V shed 6 bases, J shed 11 bases, and the junction held 15 bases outside the gene matches. The CDR3 is made up of 14 amino acids. The germline V gene has CDR1 MGHRA and CDR2 YSYEKL. In DNA, the CDR3 is TGCGCCAGCAGTTCTCCCGGGACAGAGCTCTTGGCTTTCTTT. This codes for CASSSPGTELLAFF.

This clonotype was seen many times. This chain joins TRBV18 and TRBJ2-3; 9 bases fit TRBD1. V was clipped by 9 bases and J by 5 bases; unmatched bases: 3. The CDR3 extends over 12 amino acids. The germline gives CDR1 KGHSH, CDR2 LQKENI. The CDR3 coding sequence is TGTGCCAGTTCGGACAGGGGAGATACGCAGTATTTT. Translating gives CASSDRGDTQYF.

This clonotype has a count of ten or more. The V call is TRBV9, the J call TRBJ2-1; 9 positions match TRBD1. J lost 4 bases, V lost 1 base, and 6 bases had no gene match. There are 16 residues in the CDR3. CDR1 SGDLS and CDR2 YYNGEE come from the germline V gene. As DNA, the CDR3 is TGTGCCAGCAGCGTATCCGGGACAGGGTTGTACAATGAGCAGTTCTTC. Amino acids: CASSVSGTGLYNEQFF.

The table lists this clonotype with a few counts. V and J are TRBV7-6 and TRBJ1-5, with D unresolved. Trimming left V 1 base short and J 1 base short, with 11 bases between. The CDR3 is made up of 16 amino acids. Per germline, CDR1 SGHVS and CDR2 FNYEAQ. This chain's CDR3 is CASSLGRAGSNQPQHF. The CDR3, as DNA: TGTGCCAGCAGCTTAGGGCGGGCGGGGAGCAATCAGCCCCAGCATTTT. The full variable domain, its missing parts supplied by reference TRBV7-6 and TRBJ1-5, is GAGVSQSPRYKVTKRGQDVALRCDPISGHVSLYWYRQALGQGPEFLTYFNYEAQQDKSGLPNDRFSAERPEGSISTLTIQRTEQRDSAMYRCASSLGRAGSNQPQHFGDGTRLSIL.

This clonotype was recorded many times. The chain is built from TRBV9 and TRBJ2-1; 8 bases line up with TRBD2. The germline CDR1 and CDR2 sequences are SGDLS and YYNGEE. V shed 0 bases, J shed 3 bases, and the junction held 5 bases outside the gene matches. The length of the CDR3 is 16 residues. The DNA of the CDR3 is TGTGCCAGCAGCGTAGCGGGGGGGCTGGGCTACAATGAGCAGTTCTTC. It translates to CASSVAGGLGYNEQFF.

In this sample, this clonotype turned up a few times. The V and J genes are TRBV7-2 and TRBJ2-5; D is uncertain. The CDR3 is made up of 13 amino acids. Germline CDR1 is SGHTA and CDR2 is FQGNSA. The germline V and J ends were trimmed by 5 bases and 5 bases, with 12 bases remaining between them. As DNA, the CDR3 is TGTGCCAGCAGCCCCGGCGGCTGGGAGACCCAGTACTTC. Translating it yields CASSPGGWETQYF.

This clonotype was observed many times. V usage is TRBV9 and J usage is TRBJ2-2, with D possibly TRBD2 on 5 matching bases. Germline V lookup: CDR1 SGDLS, CDR2 YYNGEE. This CDR3 spans 15 amino acids. With 6 bases removed from V and 0 bases from J, the gap between germline ends came to 12 bases. The DNA of the CDR3 is TGTGCCAGCACCGTGGGAGTCGCGAACACCGGGGAGCTGTTTTTT. It yields the protein CASTVGVANTGELFF.

This clonotype was counted between two and nine times. V and J are TRBV7-2 and TRBJ2-3; 9 nucleotides agree with TRBD2. The V gene end was trimmed by 1 base and the J gene end by 7 bases; junction bases not matched to a gene: 6. Germline CDR1 SGHTA, CDR2 FQGNSA. The CDR3 consists of 15 residues. The CDR3 DNA is TGTGCCAGCAGCTTAGTGATAGCGGGGGAATATACGCAGTATTTT. Translating it yields CASSLVIAGEYTQYF.

This chain links TRBV4-1 with TRBJ2-7; possibly TRBD2 for D (5 bases). Germline V CDR1 and CDR2: MGHRA, YSYEKL. Trimming cost V 1 base and J 5 bases, with 12 bases left between them. The length of the CDR3 is 14 residues. This CDR3 reads CASSQGEGSHEQYF. DNA of the CDR3: TGCGCCAGCAGCCAAGGAGAGGGATCCCACGAGCAGTACTTC.

The chain joins TRBV27 to TRBJ1-1; TRBD1 agrees at 7 bases. The CDR3 length is 15 residues. V trimming: 3 bases; J trimming: 1 base; junction bases outside the gene matches: 5. The V gene's germline CDR1 is MNHEY and CDR2 SMNVEV (reference sequence). CDR3 sequence: CASSFGSGGNTEAFF. In nucleotides, the CDR3 is TGTGCCAGCAGTTTCGGGTCAGGGGGGAACACTGAAGCTTTCTTT.

CDR3 loop: CASSQDLGGLTDTQYF. Written as DNA, the CDR3 is TGCGCCAGCAGCCAAGATCTCGGCGGACTCACAGATACGCAGTATTTT. The chain links TRBV4-3 to TRBJ2-3, with D possibly matching TRBD2 (5 bases). V lost 0 bases and J 2 bases, leaving 12 bases between the germline ends. There are 16 residues in the CDR3. Germline V gene sequence: CDR1 LGHNA, CDR2 YSLEER.

This chain uses TRBV3-1 with TRBJ1-1; possible D gene TRBD1, 6 bases. V gave up 2 bases and J gave up 8 bases, with 9 bases separating them. The V gene's germline CDR1 is LGHDT and CDR2 YNNKEL (reference sequence). The CDR3 is 12 amino acids. DNA for the CDR3: TGTGCCAGCAGCCAAACAGGGACGGAAGCTTTCTTT. Its translation: CASSQTGTEAFF.

This clonotype was found many times. V usage is TRBV29-1 and J usage is TRBJ2-3; D uncertain. CDR3 length equals 10 residues. Trimming took off 6 bases at V and 1 base at J, with 2 bases between the two ends. Germline assignment: CDR1 SQVTM and CDR2 ANQGSEA. The chain's CDR3 is CSVGTDTQYF. CDR3 in DNA: TGCAGCGTCGGCACAGATACGCAGTATTTT.

This clonotype appeared a few times. V is TRBV24-1 and J is TRBJ2-3; D gene ambiguous. The CDR3 totals 13 residues. V lost 4 bases, J lost 1 base, and 5 bases lay in between. CDR1 is KGHDR, CDR2 SFDVKD, per germline. The CDR3: CATSERGTDTQYF. The DNA for the CDR3 is TGTGCCACCAGTGAGAGAGGCACAGATACGCAGTATTTT.

This clonotype was seen more than once but under ten times. The genes are TRBV20-1 and TRBJ2-7; 8 nucleotides line up with TRBD2. The length of the CDR3 is 14 residues. The V gene's germline CDR1 is DFQATT and CDR2 SNEGSKA (reference sequence). Trimming took 6 bases from V and 0 from J; bases not matched to a gene: 7. CDR3 sequence: CSAGGVLGSYEQYF. CDR3 DNA sequence: TGCAGTGCCGGGGGGGTACTCGGCTCCTACGAGCAGTACTTC.

Many counts were recorded for this clonotype. This sequence joins TRBV11-2 and TRBJ1-1; D is unresolved. V lost 0 bases to trimming and J lost 7 bases, with 12 bases between them. Germline assignment: CDR1 SGHAT and CDR2 FQNNGV. The CDR3 is 14 amino acids. In nucleotides, the CDR3 is TGTGCCAGCAGCTTAGATCGTGTCGGCTTTGAAGCTTTCTTT. Protein: CASSLDRVGFEAFF. Full variable domain (outside the CDR3, taken from reference TRBV11-2 and TRBJ1-1): EAGVAQSPRYKIIEKRQSVAFWCNPISGHATLYWYQQILGQGPKLLIQFQNNGVVDDSQLPKDRFSAERLKGVDSTLKIQPAKLEDSAVYLCASSLDRVGFEAFFGQGTRLTVV.

This clonotype was recorded many times. The genes are TRBV7-2 and TRBJ1-5; TRBD1 matches at 7 bases. The ends lost 5 bases at V and 4 bases at J; junction bases unmatched: 2. Germline-derived CDR1 and CDR2 are SGHTA and FQGNSA. The CDR3 contains 13 residues. The CDR3 loop is CASSPGQNQPQHF. The CDR3 DNA reads as TGTGCCAGCAGCCCGGGACAGAATCAGCCCCAGCATTTT.

This clonotype turned up a few times. This rearrangement joins TRBV19 to TRBJ2-7; no firm D call. The CDR3 extends over 14 amino acids. Germline CDR1 is LNHDA and CDR2 is SQIVND (reference sequence). The germline V and J ends were trimmed by 8 bases and 6 bases, with 20 bases remaining between them. This CDR3 reads CASRNAPYRSEQYF. The CDR3 region has the DNA TGTGCCAGTCGGAACGCACCATACCGCTCCGAGCAGTACTTC.